The rows below give T cell receptor beta chains drawn from one sample of a study of blood T cell repertoires in COVID-19. Clones were read by immunoSEQ multiplex PCR, and TCRdb kept only the in-frame ones, dropping some. The top ten hold less than 3.5% of the sample, which has around 140,000 clones, approximately 81% seen once. Sequenced input: peripheral blood. The source is a human donor with acute or convalescent COVID-19. The donor label of this sample is uncertain. Each CDR3 is given without its conserved first and last residue.

cdr3_aa: ASSISVQGGTDTQY
j_call: TRBJ2-3
v_call: TRBV19

cdr3_aa: ASSYEAGANYGYT
j_call: TRBJ1-2
v_call: TRBV6-5

cdr3_aa: ASSVGAGNRYNEQF
j_call: TRBJ2-1
v_call: TRBV5-1

cdr3_aa: ASSATGEPGDEQF
j_call: TRBJ2-1
v_call: TRBV7-3

cdr3_aa: ASSILGAPQNIQY
j_call: TRBJ2-4
v_call: TRBV19

cdr3_aa: ASSEMGTGFSGNTIY
j_call: TRBJ1-3
v_call: TRBV2

cdr3_aa: ASSQLAGEVWDEQF
j_call: TRBJ2-1
v_call: TRBV3-1/TRBV3-2

cdr3_aa: ASSPQGVGYNSPLH
j_call: TRBJ1-6
v_call: TRBV4-3

cdr3_aa: ASSFIQGKVGTEAF
j_call: TRBJ1-1
v_call: TRBV28

cdr3_aa: ASSFKGAPYGYT
j_call: TRBJ1-2
v_call: TRBV27

cdr3_aa: ASSPGQGGINQPQH
j_call: TRBJ1-5
v_call: TRBV18

cdr3_aa: ASSLRGTGQQPQH
j_call: TRBJ1-5
v_call: TRBV28

cdr3_aa: ASSLIQGINEQF
j_call: TRBJ2-1
v_call: TRBV6-2/TRBV6-3

cdr3_aa: ASKSTGREKLF
j_call: TRBJ1-4
v_call: TRBV6-5

cdr3_aa: ASSGQGSYEKLF
j_call: TRBJ1-4
v_call: TRBV25-1

cdr3_aa: ASSGQGSRSNQPQH
j_call: TRBJ1-5
v_call: TRBV6-1